These T cell receptor beta chains were read from a single sample in a study of blood T cell repertoires in COVID-19. Assay used: immunoSEQ multiplex PCR; TCRdb lists only in-frame clones, some missing. Found here are about 98,000 clones, about 89% of them singletons; the top ten hold 10%. The sequenced sample consisted of peripheral blood. These receptors all come from a man aged 50-60 years with acute or convalescent COVID-19. Each CDR3 is given with its conserved first and last residue. A D gene is named only where the DNA matches it firmly. The listing skips clone size in some rows; elsewhere it reads once, few, many or a size class.

CASQAPHSNQPQHF | TGTGCCTCCCAGGCTCCGCATAGCAATCAGCCCCAGCATTTT | TRBV6-5 | - | 14 | TRBJ1-5 | -
CASISGTGYGYTF | TGTGCCAGCATTTCAGGGACAGGGTATGGCTACACCTTC | TRBV2 | once | 13 | TRBJ1-2 | TRBD1
CASSLDFGSQSYEQYF | TGTGCCAGCAGCTTGGATTTCGGGAGTCAATCCTACGAGCAGTACTTC | TRBV5-4 | - | 16 | TRBJ2-7 | -
CASSPAPGVRGDYGYTF | TGTGCCAGCAGCCCCGCGCCCGGCGTAAGGGGCGACTATGGCTACACCTTC | TRBV28 | once | 17 | TRBJ1-2 | -
CASQILAGDYEQYF | TGCGCCAGCCAAATCTTAGCGGGAGACTACGAGCAGTACTTC | TRBV5-1 | - | 14 | TRBJ2-7 | TRBD2
CAISGRLNTEAFF | TGTGCCATCTCCGGGAGATTGAACACTGAAGCTTTCTTT | TRBV10-3 | once | 13 | TRBJ1-1 | -
CASSSLGGEQYF | TGTGCCAGCAGCTCATTAGGGGGCGAGCAGTACTTC | TRBV7-9 | - | 12 | TRBJ2-7 | -
CASSPGLYEQYF | TGCGCCAGCAGCCCGGGACTGTACGAGCAGTACTTC | TRBV5-1 | - | 12 | TRBJ2-7 | -
CASIAAGTQYNEQFF | TGTGCCAGCATTGCCGCAGGCACACAATACAATGAGCAGTTCTTC | TRBV2 | - | 15 | TRBJ2-1 | -
CASSQGAGVANEQFF | TGTGCCAGCAGCCAAGGGGCGGGAGTAGCCAATGAGCAGTTCTTC | TRBV3-1/TRBV3-2 | - | 15 | TRBJ2-1 | TRBD2
CASSIQAPDTQYF | TGTGCCAGTAGTATACAGGCGCCAGATACGCAGTATTTT | TRBV19 | once | 13 | TRBJ2-3 | -
CASGWGLAGVGNEQFF | TGTGCTAGTGGTTGGGGACTAGCGGGAGTAGGGAATGAGCAGTTCTTC | TRBV12-5 | - | 16 | TRBJ2-1 | TRBD2
CASSQVRGTNEKLFF | TGTGCCAGCAGCCAAGTAAGGGGAACTAATGAAAAACTGTTTTTT | TRBV14 | - | 15 | TRBJ1-4 | -
CASSFSSGSYEQYF | TGTGCCAGCAGTTTCTCTAGCGGGAGCTACGAGCAGTACTTC | TRBV27 | - | 14 | TRBJ2-7 | TRBD2
CASSPADQNYGYTF | TGTGCCAGCTCACCGGCAGATCAGAACTATGGCTACACCTTC | TRBV18 | - | 14 | TRBJ1-2 | -
CASSPRGSGLNEQFF | TGTGCCAGCAGCCCGCGGGGTAGCGGGCTCAATGAGCAGTTCTTC | TRBV11-3 | - | 15 | TRBJ2-1 | TRBD2
CASSHSGQQNTEAFF | TGTGCCAGCAGCCATTCGGGACAGCAGAACACTGAAGCTTTCTTT | TRBV2 | - | 15 | TRBJ1-1 | TRBD1
CATKTGSGSSNEQFF | TGTGCCACCAAAACAGGGAGCGGGAGTTCCAATGAGCAGTTCTTC | TRBV6-5 | - | 15 | TRBJ2-1 | TRBD2
CASSRPGERDLETQYF | TGTGCCAGCAGTAGACCGGGCGAGCGGGACCTAGAGACCCAGTACTTC | TRBV2 | - | 16 | TRBJ2-5 | TRBD2
CASSRDREEYF | TGTGCCAGCAGCCGGGACAGGGAAGAGTACTTC | TRBV5-6 | - | 11 | TRBJ2-7 | TRBD1
CASSIRTSGLYNEQFF | TGTGCCAGTAGTATACGGACTAGCGGGCTTTACAATGAGCAGTTCTTC | TRBV19 | once | 16 | TRBJ2-1 | TRBD2
CASSPQMGRTTNEKLFF | TGTGCCAGCTCACCACAAATGGGCAGGACAACTAATGAAAAACTGTTTTTT | TRBV18 | - | 17 | TRBJ1-4 | -
CASSSGTYLPGYTF | TGTGCCAGCTCATCTGGGACATACCTGCCGGGCTACACCTTC | TRBV6-5 | - | 14 | TRBJ1-2 | -
CASSQPGTSGNEQFF | TGCGCCAGCAGCCAACCCGGGACTAGCGGGAATGAGCAGTTCTTC | TRBV5-1 | few | 15 | TRBJ2-1 | TRBD2
CASRGPVGQGVEQFF | TGCGCCAGCAGGGGGCCCGTAGGACAGGGGGTAGAACAGTTCTTC | TRBV5-1 | - | 15 | TRBJ2-1 | TRBD1
CASSSSGGSYNEQFF | TGCGCCAGCAGCTCCAGCGGGGGCTCCTACAATGAGCAGTTCTTC | TRBV5-1 | - | 15 | TRBJ2-1 | TRBD2
CASSPSGTGANTGELFF | TGTGCCAGCAGCCCGTCCGGGACAGGGGCGAACACCGGGGAGCTGTTTTTT | TRBV11-3 | few | 17 | TRBJ2-2 | TRBD1
CASSSPIGGRAGNEQFF | TGTGCCAGCAGCAGTCCCATTGGCGGGAGGGCCGGCAATGAGCAGTTCTTC | TRBV2 | - | 17 | TRBJ2-1 | TRBD2
CASSPQGGSTDTQYF | TGTGCCAGCAGCCCCCAGGGCGGCAGCACAGATACGCAGTATTTT | TRBV9 | once | 15 | TRBJ2-3 | -
CASSLEGGQGTQYF | TGTGCCAGCAGCTTAGAGGGGGGGCAGGGGACCCAGTACTTC | TRBV11-3 | - | 14 | TRBJ2-5 | -
CASTGLALTDTQYF | TGTGCCAGCACCGGACTAGCTCTCACAGATACGCAGTATTTT | TRBV6-5 | - | 14 | TRBJ2-3 | TRBD2
CASSPRAGPGELFF | TGTGCCAGTAGTCCCCGAGCTGGTCCCGGGGAGCTGTTTTTT | TRBV19 | - | 14 | TRBJ2-2 | -
CASSQDGTGGAEGYGYTF | TGTGCCAGCAGCCAAGATGGGACAGGGGGCGCAGAGGGCTATGGCTACACCTTC | TRBV4-2 | - | 18 | TRBJ1-2 | TRBD1